These 10 T cell receptor beta chains were all obtained from the same sample, sequenced in a study of T cell responses to AZD1222 COVID-19 vaccine. Clones were sequenced by immunoSEQ multiplex PCR, and TCRdb holds only the in-frame ones, with some missing. The sample holds approximately 110,000 clones, roughly 84% seen once. This specimen consisted of peripheral blood, obtained on day 0 of AZD1222 vaccination. The receptors come from an adult in good health.

The chain couples TRBV29-1 to TRBJ2-1, with a weak D call TRBD2 (6 bases). The germline V and J ends were trimmed by 4 bases and 9 bases, with 16 bases remaining between them. The germline V gene has CDR1 SQVTM and CDR2 ANQGSEA. The CDR3 runs to 13 residues. The CDR3 loop is CSVGARGGIEQFF. DNA of the CDR3: TGCAGCGTTGGGGCACGGGGAGGTATTGAGCAGTTCTTC.

The chain has TRBV7-8 and TRBJ1-5, with 12 bases that match TRBD1. The CDR3 sequence is 17 residues long. Trimming took 4 bases from V and 7 from J; bases not matched to a gene: 11. Germline-derived CDR1 and CDR2 are SGHVS and FQNEAQ. Here the CDR3 DNA reads TGTGCCAGCAGCTCCTCGGGGACAGGGGGCCGTAGACAGCCCCAGCATTTT. This translates into CASSSSGTGGRRQPQHF.

V usage is TRBV6-2 or TRBV6-3 and J usage is TRBJ2-1, with a possible D match to TRBD2 (5 bases). This CDR3 region has 13 residues. Germline assignment: CDR1 MNHEY and CDR2 SVGEGT. V lost 5 bases and J 5 bases, leaving 10 bases between the germline ends. CDR3 coding DNA: TGTGCCAGCAGTAAAGCTAGCCACAATGAGCAGTTCTTC. Its protein is CASSKASHNEQFF.

The chain joins TRBV4-1 to TRBJ1-2; maybe TRBD1 (5 bases). The CDR3 spans 14 residues. Trimming took off 1 base at V and 8 bases at J, with 14 bases between the two ends. The germline gives CDR1 MGHRA, CDR2 YSYEKL. The DNA of the CDR3 is TGCGCCAGCAGCCAAGTCGGGGCAGGACAAGGCTACACCTTC. This translates into CASSQVGAGQGYTF.

This clone has just one count. This chain uses TRBV5-5 with TRBJ1-2; tentatively, D is TRBD1 (5 bases). The CDR3 extends over 14 amino acids. Trimming stripped 0 bases from V and 2 bases from J, with 8 bases between. Per germline, CDR1 SGHKS and CDR2 YYEKEE (reference sequence). CDR3 region: CASSLGWGNYGYTF. DNA of the CDR3: TGTGCCAGCAGCTTGGGATGGGGGAACTATGGCTACACCTTC.

This clone was seen a single time. The chain employs TRBV10-2 and TRBJ2-3; no clear D gene. This CDR3 is 14 amino acids long. From germline, CDR1 is WSHSY and CDR2 SAAADI. V was shortened by 6 bases and J by 0 bases, with 10 bases between the two germline ends. The CDR3 reads CASRRTASTDTQYF. The CDR3 nucleotides are TGCGCCAGCAGGCGTACGGCTAGCACAGATACGCAGTATTTT.

V is TRBV4-1 and J is TRBJ2-5; D is uncertain. The CDR3 is made up of 14 amino acids. Germline V gene data show CDR1 as MGHRA and CDR2 as YSYEKL. V was clipped by 4 bases and J by 2 bases, with 11 bases between them. The CDR3 DNA is TGCGCCAGCAGCCCCCGCCCCCCTCAAGAGACCCAGTACTTC. This sequence encodes CASSPRPPQETQYF.

The rearrangement uses TRBV19 and TRBJ1-5; D gene uncertain. V gave up 3 bases and J gave up 2 bases, with 17 bases separating them. The CDR3 has 17 amino acids. CDR1 and CDR2 (germline): LNHDA, SQIVND (reference sequence). CDR3: CASSIEARRKGNQPQHF. Written as DNA, the CDR3 is TGTGCCAGTAGTATTGAGGCTAGACGGAAAGGCAATCAGCCCCAGCATTTT.

The chain has TRBV9 and TRBJ1-3; D remains unclear. Germline CDR1 SGDLS, CDR2 YYNGEE. V was pared by 3 bases and J by 4 bases, with 20 bases between. The CDR3 has 17 residues. The CDR3 sequence: CASSESRVPYGGNTIYF. CDR3 DNA sequence: TGTGCCAGCAGCGAGTCCCGGGTTCCCTACGGCGGAAACACCATATATTTT.

The V gene is TRBV28, the J gene TRBJ2-5; D unclear. The V end was cut by 5 bases, the J end by 5 bases, with 12 bases between. Germline V gene lookup returns CDR1 MDHEN and CDR2 SYDVKM. The CDR3 extends over 13 amino acids. CDR3 nucleotides: TGTGCCAGCAGTGCCCCCGGTCGGGAGACCCAGTACTTC. Its translation is CASSAPGRETQYF.